This T cell receptor (beta chain) came from a study of T cell changes during pregnancy in multiple sclerosis. This CDR3 region has 16 residues. V shed 4 bases, J shed 0 bases, and the junction held 8 bases outside the gene matches. The V gene's germline CDR1 is SGHRS and CDR2 YFSETQ. Method: immunoSEQ multiplex PCR; TCRdb's copy keeps in-frame clones and lacks some. This table has approximately 50,000 clones, 90% to 95% appearing once. The V call is TRBV5-1, the J call TRBJ1-1, with 8 bases aligning to TRBD1. The TCR originated in a female donor with multiple sclerosis, enrolled in a pregnancy study. The sequencing used CD4+ T cells from peripheral blood mononuclear cells, collected after pregnancy. CDR3 DNA: TGCGCCAGCAGCCATGGGACAGGCTTTATGAACACTGAAGCTTTCTTT. Translating it yields CASSHGTGFMNTEAFF.